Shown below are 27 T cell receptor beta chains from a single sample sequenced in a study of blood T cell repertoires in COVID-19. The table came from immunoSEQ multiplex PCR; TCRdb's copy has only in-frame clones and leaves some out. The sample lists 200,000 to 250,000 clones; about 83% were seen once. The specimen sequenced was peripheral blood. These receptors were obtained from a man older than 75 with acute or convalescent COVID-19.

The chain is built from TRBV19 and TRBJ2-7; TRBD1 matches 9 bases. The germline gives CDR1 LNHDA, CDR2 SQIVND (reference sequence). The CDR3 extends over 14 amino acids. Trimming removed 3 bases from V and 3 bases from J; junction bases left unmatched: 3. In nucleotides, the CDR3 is TGTGCCAGTAGTATGGGGGACAGGGTCTACGAGCAGTACTTC. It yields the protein CASSMGDRVYEQYF.

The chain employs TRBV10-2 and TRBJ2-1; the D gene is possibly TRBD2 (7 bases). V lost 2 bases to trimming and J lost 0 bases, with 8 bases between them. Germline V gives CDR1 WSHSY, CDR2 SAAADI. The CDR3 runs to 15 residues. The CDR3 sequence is CASSERGGSYNEQFF. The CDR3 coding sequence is TGCGCCAGCAGTGAGAGGGGGGGCTCCTACAATGAGCAGTTCTTC.

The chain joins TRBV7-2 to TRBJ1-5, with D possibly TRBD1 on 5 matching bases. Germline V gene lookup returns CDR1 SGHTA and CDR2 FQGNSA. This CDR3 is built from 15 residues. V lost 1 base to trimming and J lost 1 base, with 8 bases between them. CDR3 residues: CASSLDGGSNQPQHF. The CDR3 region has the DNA TGTGCCAGCAGCTTAGATGGGGGGAGCAATCAGCCCCAGCATTTT.

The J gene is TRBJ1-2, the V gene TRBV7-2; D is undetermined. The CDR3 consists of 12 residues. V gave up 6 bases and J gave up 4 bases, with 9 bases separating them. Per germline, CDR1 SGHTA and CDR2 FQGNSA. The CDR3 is CASSPTGYGYTF. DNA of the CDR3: TGTGCCAGCAGTCCGACGGGCTATGGCTACACCTTC. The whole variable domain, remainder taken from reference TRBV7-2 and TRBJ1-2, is GAGVSQSPSNKVTEKGKDVELRCDPISGHTALYWYRQSLGQGLEFLIYFQGNSAPDKSGLPSDRFSAERTGGSVSTLTIQRTQQEDSAVYLCASSPTGYGYTFGSGTRLTVV.

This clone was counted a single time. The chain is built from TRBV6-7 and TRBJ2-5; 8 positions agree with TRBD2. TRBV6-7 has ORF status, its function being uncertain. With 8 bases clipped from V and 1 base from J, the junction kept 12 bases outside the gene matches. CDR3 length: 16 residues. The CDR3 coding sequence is TGTGCCAGCCCCAGAGGAGCGGGAGCACGCCAAGAGACCCAGTACTTC. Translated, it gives CASPRGAGARQETQYF.

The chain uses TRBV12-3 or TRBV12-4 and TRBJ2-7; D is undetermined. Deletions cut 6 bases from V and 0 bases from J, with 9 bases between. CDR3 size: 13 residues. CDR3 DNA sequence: TGTGCCAGCAGACACGGCGGCTCCTACGAGCAGTACTTC. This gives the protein CASRHGGSYEQYF.

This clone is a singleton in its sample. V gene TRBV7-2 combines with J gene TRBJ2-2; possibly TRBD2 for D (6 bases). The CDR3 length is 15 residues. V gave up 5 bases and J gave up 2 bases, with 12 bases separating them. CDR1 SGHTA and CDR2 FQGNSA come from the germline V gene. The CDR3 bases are TGTGCCAGCAGCCCCGGACTATTCAACACCGGGGAGCTGTTTTTT. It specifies CASSPGLFNTGELFF. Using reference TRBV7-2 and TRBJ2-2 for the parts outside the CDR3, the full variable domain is GAGVSQSPSNKVTEKGKDVELRCDPISGHTALYWYRQSLGQGLEFLIYFQGNSAPDKSGLPSDRFSAERTGGSVSTLTIQRTQQEDSAVYLCASSPGLFNTGELFFGEGSRLTVL.

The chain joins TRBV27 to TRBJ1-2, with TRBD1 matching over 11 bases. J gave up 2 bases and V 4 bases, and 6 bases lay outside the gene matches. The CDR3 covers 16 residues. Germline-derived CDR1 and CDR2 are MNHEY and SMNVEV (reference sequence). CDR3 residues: CASSWRTGGANYGYTF. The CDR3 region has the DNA TGTGCCAGCAGTTGGAGGACAGGGGGCGCGAACTATGGCTACACCTTC.

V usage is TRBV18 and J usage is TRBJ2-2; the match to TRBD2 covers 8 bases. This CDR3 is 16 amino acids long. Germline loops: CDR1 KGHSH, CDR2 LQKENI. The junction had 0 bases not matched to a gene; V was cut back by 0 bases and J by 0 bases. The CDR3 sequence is CASSPPGLANTGELFF. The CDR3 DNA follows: TGTGCCAGCTCACCACCGGGACTAGCGAACACCGGGGAGCTGTTTTTT. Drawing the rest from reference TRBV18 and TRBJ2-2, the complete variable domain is NAGVMQNPRHLVRRRGQEARLRCSPMKGHSHVYWYRQLPEEGLKFMVYLQKENIIDESGMPKERFSAEFPKEGPSILRIQQVVRGDSAAYFCASSPPGLANTGELFFGEGSRLTVL.

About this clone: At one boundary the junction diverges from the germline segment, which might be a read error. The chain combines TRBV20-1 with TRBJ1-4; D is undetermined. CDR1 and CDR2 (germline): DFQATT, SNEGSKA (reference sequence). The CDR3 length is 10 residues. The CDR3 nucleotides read TGCAGTGCTCTGGGCAGGCGGGATGTTTTT. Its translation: CSALGRRDVF.

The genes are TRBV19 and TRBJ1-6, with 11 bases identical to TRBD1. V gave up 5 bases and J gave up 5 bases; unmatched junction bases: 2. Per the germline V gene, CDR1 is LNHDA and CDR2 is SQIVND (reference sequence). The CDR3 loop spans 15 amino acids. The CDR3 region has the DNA TGTGCCAGTAGTTCGGGACAGGGGGATAATTCACCCCTCCACTTT. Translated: CASSSGQGDNSPLHF.

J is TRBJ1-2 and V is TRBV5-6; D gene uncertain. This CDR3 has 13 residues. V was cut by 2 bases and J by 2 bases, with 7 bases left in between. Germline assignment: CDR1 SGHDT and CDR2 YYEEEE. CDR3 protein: CASSFPGNYGYTF. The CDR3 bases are TGTGCCAGCAGCTTTCCCGGGAACTATGGCTACACCTTC.

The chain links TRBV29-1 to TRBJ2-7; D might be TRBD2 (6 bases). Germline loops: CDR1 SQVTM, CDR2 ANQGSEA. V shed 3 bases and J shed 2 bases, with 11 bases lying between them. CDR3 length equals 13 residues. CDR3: CSVDKGRPYEQYF. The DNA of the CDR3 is TGCAGCGTTGATAAGGGGAGGCCCTACGAGCAGTACTTC.

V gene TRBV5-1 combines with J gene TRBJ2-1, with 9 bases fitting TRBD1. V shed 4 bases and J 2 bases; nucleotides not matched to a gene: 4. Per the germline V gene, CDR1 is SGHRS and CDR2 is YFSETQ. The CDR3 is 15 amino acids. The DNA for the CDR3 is TGCGCCAGCAGCCCGACAGGGGGGGCCTACAATGAGCAGTTCTTC. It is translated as CASSPTGGAYNEQFF.

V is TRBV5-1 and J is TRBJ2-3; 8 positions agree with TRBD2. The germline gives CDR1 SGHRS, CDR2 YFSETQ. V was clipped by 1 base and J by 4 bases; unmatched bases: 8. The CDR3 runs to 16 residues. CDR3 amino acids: CASSLYSGNRADTQYF. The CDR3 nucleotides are TGCGCCAGCAGCTTGTATAGCGGGAACCGCGCAGATACGCAGTATTTT.

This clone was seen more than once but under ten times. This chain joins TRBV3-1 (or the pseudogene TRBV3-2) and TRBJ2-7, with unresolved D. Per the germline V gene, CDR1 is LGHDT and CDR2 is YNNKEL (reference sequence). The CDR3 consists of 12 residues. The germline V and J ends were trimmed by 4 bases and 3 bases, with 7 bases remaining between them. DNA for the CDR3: TGTGCCAGCAGCCGGTCTAACTACGAGCAGTACTTC. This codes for CASSRSNYEQYF.

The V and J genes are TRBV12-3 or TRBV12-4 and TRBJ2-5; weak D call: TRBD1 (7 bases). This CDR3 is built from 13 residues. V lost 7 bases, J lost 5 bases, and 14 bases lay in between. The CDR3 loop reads CASTMTGRETQYF. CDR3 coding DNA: TGTGCCAGCACCATGACAGGGAGGGAGACCCAGTACTTC.

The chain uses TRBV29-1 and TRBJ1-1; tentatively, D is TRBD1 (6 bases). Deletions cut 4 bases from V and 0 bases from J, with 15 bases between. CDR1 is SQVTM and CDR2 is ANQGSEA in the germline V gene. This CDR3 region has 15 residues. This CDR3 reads CSVARQVGVNTEAFF. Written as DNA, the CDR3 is TGCAGCGTTGCCCGACAGGTGGGGGTGAACACTGAAGCTTTCTTT.

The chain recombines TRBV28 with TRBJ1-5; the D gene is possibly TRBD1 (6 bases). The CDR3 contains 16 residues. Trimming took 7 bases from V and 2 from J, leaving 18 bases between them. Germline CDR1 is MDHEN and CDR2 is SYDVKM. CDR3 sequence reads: CASTRITGPGNQPQHF. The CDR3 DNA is TGTGCCAGCACCCGGATCACAGGGCCGGGCAATCAGCCCCAGCATTTT.

The CDR3: CASRDRAYEQYF. The CDR3 nucleotides read TGTGCCAGCAGGGACAGGGCCTACGAGCAGTACTTC. This chain joins TRBV2 and TRBJ2-7; TRBD1 matches 8 bases. Trimming removed 6 bases from V and 2 bases from J; junction bases left unmatched: 0. The CDR3 spans 12 residues. Germline assignment: CDR1 SNHLY and CDR2 FYNNEI.

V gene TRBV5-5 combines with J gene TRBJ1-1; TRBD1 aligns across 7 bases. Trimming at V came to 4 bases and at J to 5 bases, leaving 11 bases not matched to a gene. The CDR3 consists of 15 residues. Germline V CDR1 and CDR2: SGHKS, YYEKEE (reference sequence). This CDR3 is CASSPKQGSLTEAFF. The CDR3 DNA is TGTGCCAGCAGCCCGAAACAGGGGAGTTTGACTGAAGCTTTCTTT.

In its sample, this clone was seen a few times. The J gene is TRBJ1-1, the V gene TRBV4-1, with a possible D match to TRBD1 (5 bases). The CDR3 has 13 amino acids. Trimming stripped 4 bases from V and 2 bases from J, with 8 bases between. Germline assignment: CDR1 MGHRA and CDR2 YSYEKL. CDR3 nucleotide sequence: TGCGCCAGCAGCCCACAGGTAAACACTGAAGCTTTCTTT. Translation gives CASSPQVNTEAFF.

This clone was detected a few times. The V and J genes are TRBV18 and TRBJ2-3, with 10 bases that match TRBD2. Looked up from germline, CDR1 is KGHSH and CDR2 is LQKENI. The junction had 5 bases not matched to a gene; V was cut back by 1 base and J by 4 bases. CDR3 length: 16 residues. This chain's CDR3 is CASSPLSGGASDTQYF. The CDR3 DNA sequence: TGTGCCAGCTCACCACTCAGCGGGGGGGCATCAGATACGCAGTATTTT. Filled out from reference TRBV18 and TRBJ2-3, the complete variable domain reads NAGVMQNPRHLVRRRGQEARLRCSPMKGHSHVYWYRQLPEEGLKFMVYLQKENIIDESGMPKERFSAEFPKEGPSILRIQQVVRGDSAAYFCASSPLSGGASDTQYFGPGTRLTVL.

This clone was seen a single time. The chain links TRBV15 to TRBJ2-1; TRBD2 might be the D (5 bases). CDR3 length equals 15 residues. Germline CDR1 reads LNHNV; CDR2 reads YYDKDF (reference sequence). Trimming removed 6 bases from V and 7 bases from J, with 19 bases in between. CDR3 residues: CATSFAGGLANEQFF. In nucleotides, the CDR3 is TGTGCCACCAGTTTCGCAGGAGGCCTAGCTAATGAGCAGTTCTTC. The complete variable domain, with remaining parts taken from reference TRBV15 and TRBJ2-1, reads DAMVIQNPRYQVTQFGKPVTLSCSQTLNHNVMYWYQQKSSQAPKLLFHYYDKDFNNEADTPDNFQSRRPNTSFCFLDIRSPGLGDTAMYLCATSFAGGLANEQFFGPGTRLTVL.

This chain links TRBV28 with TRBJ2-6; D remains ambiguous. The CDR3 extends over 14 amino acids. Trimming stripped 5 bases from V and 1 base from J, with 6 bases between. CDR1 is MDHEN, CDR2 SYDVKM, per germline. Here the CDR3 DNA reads TGTGCCAGCAGTCGTAATTCTGGGGCCAACGTCCTGACTTTC. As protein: CASSRNSGANVLTF. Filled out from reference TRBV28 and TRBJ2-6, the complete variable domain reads DVKVTQSSRYLVKRTGEKVFLECVQDMDHENMFWYRQDPGLGLRLIYFSYDVKMKEKGDIPEGYSVSREKKERFSLILESASTNQTSMYLCASSRNSGANVLTFGAGSRLTVL.

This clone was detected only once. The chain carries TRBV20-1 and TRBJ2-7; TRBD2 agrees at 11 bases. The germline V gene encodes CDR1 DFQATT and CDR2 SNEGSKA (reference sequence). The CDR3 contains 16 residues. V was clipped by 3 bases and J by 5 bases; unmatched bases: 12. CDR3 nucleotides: TGCAGTGCTAGTCCTCAACTAGCGGGAGTAGGTAACGAGCAGTACTTC. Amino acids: CSASPQLAGVGNEQYF.

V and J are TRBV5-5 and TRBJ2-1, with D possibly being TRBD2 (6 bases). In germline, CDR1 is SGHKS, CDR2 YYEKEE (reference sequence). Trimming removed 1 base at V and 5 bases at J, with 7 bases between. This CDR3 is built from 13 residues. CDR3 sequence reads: CASSLTSNNEQFF. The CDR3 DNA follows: TGTGCCAGCAGCTTGACTAGCAACAATGAGCAGTTCTTC.